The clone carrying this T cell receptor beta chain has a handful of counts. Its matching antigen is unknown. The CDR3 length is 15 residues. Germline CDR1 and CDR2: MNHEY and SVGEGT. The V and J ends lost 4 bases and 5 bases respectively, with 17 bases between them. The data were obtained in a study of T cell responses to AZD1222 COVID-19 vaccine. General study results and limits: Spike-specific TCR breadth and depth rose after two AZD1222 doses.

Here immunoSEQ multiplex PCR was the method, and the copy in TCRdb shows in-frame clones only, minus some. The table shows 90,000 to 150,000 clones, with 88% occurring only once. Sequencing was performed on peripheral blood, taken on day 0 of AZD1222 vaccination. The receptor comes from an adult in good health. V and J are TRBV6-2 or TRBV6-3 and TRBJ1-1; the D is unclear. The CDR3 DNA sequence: TGTGCCAGCAGTTCGGGTTCTCATTACATAACTGAAGCTTTCTTT. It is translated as CASSSGSHYITEAFF.